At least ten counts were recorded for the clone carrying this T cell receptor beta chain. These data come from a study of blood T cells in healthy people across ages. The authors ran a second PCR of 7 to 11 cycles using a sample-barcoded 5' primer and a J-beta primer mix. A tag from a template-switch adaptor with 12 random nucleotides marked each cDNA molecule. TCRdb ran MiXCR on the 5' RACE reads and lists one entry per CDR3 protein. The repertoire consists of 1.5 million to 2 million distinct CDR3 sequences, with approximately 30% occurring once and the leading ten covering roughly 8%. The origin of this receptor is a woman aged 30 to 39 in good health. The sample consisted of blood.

The CDR3 DNA reads as TGCAGCGTTGAGAGACTAGCGGGAGACAACACAGATACGCAGTATTTT. It specifies CSVERLAGDNTDTQYF. The V gene is TRBV29-1, the J gene TRBJ2-3, with TRBD2 identical over 12 bases. The CDR3 has 16 amino acids. The ends lost 3 bases at V and 2 bases at J; junction bases unmatched: 6. Germline V gene data show CDR1 as SQVTM and CDR2 as ANQGSEA.